This T cell receptor (beta chain) originates from a study of control samples from healthy donors and cancer patients. This clone was recorded only once. TCRdb's table, derived via immunoSEQ multiplex PCR, lists solely in-frame clones and lacks some. Here the sample spans about 110,000 clones, around 80% being singletons. The CDR3 contains 13 residues. CDR1 and CDR2 from the germline V gene are MNHEY and SVGAGI. The V end was cut by 1 base, the J end by 6 bases, with 7 bases between. The sequence derives from a man aged 18 to 30 in good health. The chain employs TRBV6-5 and TRBJ2-1, with no clear D. The sample taken for sequencing was blood. CDR3 in amino acids: CASSYFVSNEQFF. In nucleotides, the CDR3 is TGTGCCAGCAGTTACTTCGTCTCCAATGAGCAGTTCTTC.